A single sample gave rise to the 32 T cell receptor beta chains below, sequenced in a study of control samples from healthy donors and cancer patients. The method was immunoSEQ multiplex PCR; TCRdb's version includes in-frame clones alone and lacks a portion of them. The table includes 150,000 or so clones, about nine tenths detected once. Specimen: blood. The receptors come from a woman aged 45 to 65 in good health.

The chain links TRBV2 to TRBJ1-2; 8 nucleotides align to TRBD1. The CDR3 length is 12 residues. V dropped 4 bases and J dropped 7; count of bases not matched to a gene: 2. Germline lookup yields CDR1 SNHLY and CDR2 FYNNEI. CDR3 DNA: TGTGCCAGCAGTGGGGACAGGCGTGGCTACACCTTC. It encodes CASSGDRRGYTF.

This CDR3 is CASSPGQGSQPQHF. The CDR3 DNA reads TGTGCCAGCTCACCGGGACAGGGGAGTCAGCCCCAGCATTTT. This rearrangement joins TRBV18 to TRBJ1-5; 10 nucleotides align to TRBD1. The CDR3 runs to 14 residues. Germline loops: CDR1 KGHSH, CDR2 LQKENI. J gave up 6 bases and V 3 bases, and 2 bases lay outside the gene matches.

This sequence joins TRBV19 and TRBJ2-3, with 13 bases matching TRBD2. Germline lookup yields CDR1 LNHDA and CDR2 SQIVND (reference sequence). V was clipped by 4 bases and J by 4 bases; unmatched bases: 11. The CDR3 extends over 18 amino acids. The CDR3 loop is CASSRTSGGGIRADTQYF. The CDR3 nucleotides are TGTGCCAGTAGTAGGACTAGCGGGGGCGGAATTCGCGCAGATACGCAGTATTTT.

The rearrangement links TRBV30 to TRBJ1-2; D remains unclear. V lost 2 bases and J lost 3, with 10 bases in between. The CDR3 spans 13 residues. CDR1 and CDR2 (germline): GTSNPN, SVGIG (reference sequence). CDR3 sequence: CAWSFGGDYGYTF. The CDR3 region has the DNA TGTGCCTGGAGTTTTGGAGGCGACTATGGCTACACCTTC.

V usage is TRBV30 and J usage is TRBJ2-2; the D is unclear. Between the trimmed V and J ends, which lost 3 bases and 3 bases, there was a span of 11 bases. Germline V gene data show CDR1 as GTSNPN and CDR2 as SVGIG (reference sequence). The CDR3 covers 14 residues. CDR3: CAWSGEGYTGELFF. CDR3 coding DNA: TGTGCCTGGAGCGGTGAAGGGTACACCGGGGAGCTGTTTTTT. Drawing the rest from reference TRBV30 and TRBJ2-2, the complete variable domain is SQTIHQWPATLVQPVGSPLSLECTVEGTSNPNLYWYRQAAGRGLQLLFYSVGIGQISSEVPQNLSASRPQDRQFILSSKKLLLSDSGFYLCAWSGEGYTGELFFGEGSRLTVL.

The rearrangement uses TRBV14 and TRBJ2-7; 7 bases fit TRBD1. The CDR3 extends over 14 amino acids. CDR1 is SGHDN and CDR2 is FVKESK in the germline V gene. V lost 2 bases and J lost 1; bases outside the gene matches: 2. The CDR3 DNA reads TGTGCCAGCAGCCAAACAGGGGTTTCCTACGAGCAGTACTTC. Its protein product is CASSQTGVSYEQYF.

This clone came up once. V usage is TRBV19 and J usage is TRBJ1-2; 7 nucleotides line up with TRBD1. CDR3 length equals 17 residues. Per germline, CDR1 LNHDA and CDR2 SQIVND (reference sequence). Trimming cost V 1 base and J 0 bases; bases outside gene matches: 8. CDR3 sequence reads: CASSIVTWGTANYGYTF. CDR3 DNA: TGTGCCAGTAGTATAGTAACTTGGGGGACAGCTAACTATGGCTACACCTTC.

The chain uses TRBV5-1 and TRBJ2-6; D gene uncertain. V was cut by 0 bases and J by 1 base, with 2 bases left in between. The CDR3 runs 14 residues. Germline CDR1 is SGHRS and CDR2 is YFSETQ. The CDR3 bases are TGCGCCAGCAGCTTGGAGTCTGGGGCCAACGTCCTGACTTTC. Translating gives CASSLESGANVLTF.

This chain uses TRBV18 with TRBJ1-1; D is possibly TRBD1 (6 bases). The germline V gene has CDR1 KGHSH and CDR2 LQKENI. The ends were cut back, 6 bases at V and 3 bases at J, with 20 bases in the middle. This CDR3 has 16 residues. CDR3 DNA: TGTGCCAGCTCCCTTGTGGGGGGGCATGGGGACACTGAAGCTTTCTTT. Encoded protein: CASSLVGGHGDTEAFF.

In its sample, this clone was seen once. The chain links TRBV3-1 (or the pseudogene TRBV3-2) to TRBJ2-7, with 11 bases matching TRBD1. There are 15 residues in the CDR3. Germline V lookup: CDR1 LGHDT, CDR2 YNNKEL (reference sequence). V lost 2 bases and J lost 6; bases outside the gene matches: 6. In nucleotides, the CDR3 is TGTGCCAGCAGCCAACCTAGGACAGGGGGCGCCGAGCAGTACTTC. Translating gives CASSQPRTGGAEQYF.

This clone was seen once. This chain uses TRBV2 with TRBJ1-5; D is undetermined. V lost 5 bases and J lost 2, with 13 bases in between. Germline values: CDR1 SNHLY, CDR2 FYNNEI. This CDR3 comprises 15 residues. CDR3 residues: CASSRTLRGNQPQHF. CDR3 nucleotides: TGTGCCAGCAGTCGCACCCTACGGGGCAATCAGCCCCAGCATTTT.

The V gene is TRBV5-1, the J gene TRBJ2-1, with 8 bases that match TRBD2. The V and J ends lost 2 bases and 3 bases, in that order; junction bases with no gene match: 7. The V gene's germline CDR1 is SGHRS and CDR2 YFSETQ. This CDR3 has 16 residues. CDR3 region: CASSFEAGARYNEQFF. In DNA form, the CDR3 reads TGCGCCAGCAGCTTTGAAGCGGGAGCGCGCTACAATGAGCAGTTCTTC.

V gene TRBV28 combines with J gene TRBJ2-3, with TRBD2 matching over 11 bases. Germline CDR1 is MDHEN and CDR2 is SYDVKM. The junction had 0 bases not matched to a gene; V was cut back by 4 bases and J by 3 bases. The CDR3 extends over 14 amino acids. The CDR3 loop reads CASSSSGRTDTQYF. In nucleotides, the CDR3 is TGTGCCAGCAGTTCTAGCGGGAGGACAGATACGCAGTATTTT.

This chain links TRBV3-1 (or the pseudogene TRBV3-2) with TRBJ2-5, with D hard to call. The V gene lost 6 bases and the J gene lost 4 bases, with 6 bases spanning the gap. The CDR3 runs 11 residues. Germline CDR1 and CDR2: LGHDT and YNNKEL (reference sequence). CDR3 DNA sequence: TGTGCCAGCAGGTGGGCAGAGACCCAGTACTTC. This sequence encodes CASRWAETQYF.

The V and J genes are TRBV5-5 and TRBJ2-1, with D possibly TRBD1 on 6 matching bases. The germline V and J ends were trimmed by 3 bases and 1 base, with 11 bases remaining between them. This CDR3 region has 15 residues. Germline V gene sequence: CDR1 SGHKS, CDR2 YYEKEE (reference sequence). The CDR3 DNA is TGTGCCAGCAGCTCTCAGGGGTCTTCCTACAATGAGCAGTTCTTC. It specifies CASSSQGSSYNEQFF. The full variable domain, in which reference TRBV5-5 and TRBJ2-1 provide the parts outside the CDR3, is DAGVTQSPTHLIKTRGQQVTLRCSPISGHKSVSWYQQVLGQGPQFIFQYYEKEERGRGNFPDRFSARQFPNYSSELNVNALLLGDSALYLCASSSQGSSYNEQFFGPGTRLTVL.

The J gene is TRBJ2-2, the V gene TRBV27; tentatively, D is TRBD1 (6 bases). Deletions cut 8 bases from V and 5 bases from J, with 18 bases between. CDR3 length: 15 amino acids. CDR1 MNHEY and CDR2 SMNVEV come from the germline V gene (reference sequence). The CDR3 coding sequence is TGTGCCAGCGCGATCCGACAGGTTGTGACCGGGGAGCTGTTTTTT. This gives the protein CASAIRQVVTGELFF.

CDR3 protein: CAISERTTAYEQYF. CDR3 DNA sequence: TGTGCCATCAGTGAGCGAACAACCGCCTACGAGCAGTACTTC. The rearrangement links TRBV10-3 to TRBJ2-7; no reliable D call. The germline V gene has CDR1 ENHRY and CDR2 SYGVKD. V gave up 2 bases and J gave up 2 bases, with 10 bases separating them. The CDR3 length is 14 residues.

This chain joins TRBV3-1 (or the pseudogene TRBV3-2) and TRBJ2-2; the D call may be TRBD1 or TRBD2 (5 bases each). The V gene's germline CDR1 is LGHDT and CDR2 YNNKEL (reference sequence). Trimming pared 4 bases from V and 0 bases from J, leaving 9 bases between. The length of the CDR3 is 15 residues. The CDR3 loop is CASSPEGSNTGELFF. CDR3 nucleotide sequence: TGTGCCAGCAGCCCAGAGGGGTCGAACACCGGGGAGCTGTTTTTT.

The V and J genes are TRBV12-3 or TRBV12-4 and TRBJ2-1; unclear D gene. Trimming stripped 6 bases from V and 3 bases from J, with 9 bases between. CDR3 length equals 13 residues. The CDR3 nucleotides read TGTGCCAGCAGGACGGACGGCTACAATGAGCAGTTCTTC. It yields the protein CASRTDGYNEQFF.

This chain uses TRBV15 with TRBJ1-1, with D possibly being TRBD1 (5 bases). Trimming removed 5 bases from V and 0 bases from J, with 16 bases in between. Looked up from germline, CDR1 is LNHNV and CDR2 is YYDKDF (reference sequence). The CDR3 is 16 residues long. This CDR3 reads CATSGPGPRMNTEAFF. CDR3 DNA: TGTGCCACCAGCGGCCCGGGACCGAGAATGAACACTGAAGCTTTCTTT.

The V call is TRBV29-1, the J call TRBJ1-2; D not resolved. Germline V lookup: CDR1 SQVTM, CDR2 ANQGSEA. The length of the CDR3 is 14 residues. With 1 base removed from V and 1 base from J, the gap between germline ends came to 10 bases. Here the CDR3 reads CSVEARAFNYGYTF. CDR3 coding DNA: TGCAGCGTTGAAGCCCGGGCCTTTAACTATGGCTACACCTTC.

This clone came up once. CDR3: CAIRTGQQNTEAFF. The DNA of the CDR3 is TGTGCCATCAGGACGGGACAGCAGAACACTGAAGCTTTCTTT. This sequence joins TRBV10-3 and TRBJ1-1; 7 bases align to TRBD1. This CDR3 comprises 14 residues. After removal of 6 bases from V and 1 base from J, the junction contained 5 bases not matched to a gene. CDR1 is ENHRY, CDR2 SYGVKD, per germline.

V gene TRBV19 combines with J gene TRBJ2-1; D could derive from TRBD1 or TRBD2 (5 bases each). The V end lost 6 bases, the J end lost 7 bases, and 19 bases lay between the germline ends. Germline V gives CDR1 LNHDA, CDR2 SQIVND (reference sequence). This CDR3 contains 15 residues. In DNA form, the CDR3 reads TGTGCCAGTAGCCCTCGGGACCTTACGGGGAATGAGCAGTTCTTC. Translating it yields CASSPRDLTGNEQFF.

The chain combines TRBV25-1 with TRBJ2-7; 7 positions agree with TRBD2. J lost 0 bases, V lost 3 bases, and 8 bases had no gene match. The CDR3 consists of 16 residues. Germline V lookup: CDR1 MGHDK, CDR2 SYGVNS. The CDR3 DNA reads TGTGCCAGCAGTGACCCAACTGGGGGGGTCTCCTACGAGCAGTACTTC. Translated: CASSDPTGGVSYEQYF.

V is TRBV28 and J is TRBJ1-2, with TRBD1 as a possible D gene (5 bases). Germline V lookup: CDR1 MDHEN, CDR2 SYDVKM. The CDR3 consists of 13 residues. V lost 3 bases to trimming and J lost 4 bases, with 9 bases between them. CDR3 in amino acids: CASSFAGSYGYTF. The CDR3 DNA sequence: TGTGCCAGCAGTTTCGCAGGGAGCTATGGCTACACCTTC.

This clone was seen repeatedly, ten times or more. The chain is built from TRBV19 and TRBJ1-5; D not resolved. This CDR3 is 15 amino acids long. Germline-derived CDR1 and CDR2 are LNHDA and SQIVND (reference sequence). Trimming shortened V by 5 bases and J by 2 bases, and 13 bases separated the two germline ends. The CDR3 region has the DNA TGTGCCAGTAGTTCGGGAGTTAAAGGCAATCAGCCCCAGCATTTT. Translation gives CASSSGVKGNQPQHF.

This rearrangement joins TRBV11-2 to TRBJ2-5; D is possibly TRBD1 (5 bases). Trimming left V 1 base short and J 2 bases short, with 11 bases between. This CDR3 contains 15 residues. Germline CDR1 is SGHAT and CDR2 is FQNNGV. This chain's CDR3 is CASSLGLRAQETQYF. Written as DNA, the CDR3 is TGTGCCAGCAGCTTAGGTCTCAGGGCTCAAGAGACCCAGTACTTC.

A note on this clone: This same CDR3 is encoded by further DNA sequences in the sample. The V gene is TRBV5-6, the J gene TRBJ2-3; D is ambiguous. Per the germline V gene, CDR1 is SGHDT and CDR2 is YYEEEE. The CDR3 is 14 amino acids. Trimming cost V 0 bases and J 0 bases, with 5 bases left between them. The CDR3 nucleotides are TGTGCCAGCAGCTTGGGGGGAAGCACAGATACGCAGTATTTT. Residues: CASSLGGSTDTQYF.

This clone was picked up one time. In the same sample, other DNA sequences code for this CDR3. V usage is TRBV28 and J usage is TRBJ2-7; no firm D call. The germline CDR1 and CDR2 sequences are MDHEN and SYDVKM. This CDR3 contains 12 residues. V was trimmed by 1 base and J by 0 bases, leaving 1 base between them. CDR3 nucleotides: TGTGCCAGCAGTTTATCCTCCTACGAGCAGTACTTC. This sequence encodes CASSLSSYEQYF.

The rearrangement links TRBV5-4 to TRBJ2-2; D is uncertain. Germline assignment: CDR1 SGHNT and CDR2 YYREEE (reference sequence). The CDR3 has 15 amino acids. Trimming cost V 0 bases and J 3 bases, with 9 bases left between them. The CDR3 loop is CASSLGGQYTGELFF. The DNA of the CDR3 is TGTGCCAGCAGCTTGGGAGGCCAGTACACCGGGGAGCTGTTTTTT.

The rearrangement uses TRBV6-5 and TRBJ1-2, with 7 nucleotides matching TRBD1. Per the germline V gene, CDR1 is MNHEY and CDR2 is SVGAGI. This CDR3 comprises 14 residues. The junction had 11 bases not matched to a gene; V was cut back by 6 bases and J by 7 bases. CDR3 amino acids: CASSPTGTSGGYTF. The DNA of the CDR3 is TGTGCCAGCAGCCCGACAGGGACCAGTGGTGGCTACACCTTC.

The chain joins TRBV18 to TRBJ2-7; 13 nucleotides agree with TRBD2. With V trimmed by 4 bases and J by 4 bases, 4 bases remained unmatched. The CDR3 consists of 15 residues. Germline V lookup: CDR1 KGHSH, CDR2 LQKENI. As DNA, the CDR3 is TGTGCCAGCTCACGCGGGACTAGCGGGATGTACGAGCAGTACTTC. This encodes CASSRGTSGMYEQYF.